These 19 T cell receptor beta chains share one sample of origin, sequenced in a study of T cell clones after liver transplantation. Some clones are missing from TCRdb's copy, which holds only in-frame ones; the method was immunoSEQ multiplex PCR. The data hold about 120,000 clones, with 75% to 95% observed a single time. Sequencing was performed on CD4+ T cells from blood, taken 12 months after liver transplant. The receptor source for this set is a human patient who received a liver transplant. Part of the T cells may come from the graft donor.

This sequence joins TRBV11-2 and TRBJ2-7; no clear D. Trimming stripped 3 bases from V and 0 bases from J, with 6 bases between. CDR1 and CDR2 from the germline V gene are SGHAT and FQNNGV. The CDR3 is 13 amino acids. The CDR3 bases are TGTGCCAGCAGCTTTGGGTCCTCCTACGAGCAGTACTTC. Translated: CASSFGSSYEQYF.

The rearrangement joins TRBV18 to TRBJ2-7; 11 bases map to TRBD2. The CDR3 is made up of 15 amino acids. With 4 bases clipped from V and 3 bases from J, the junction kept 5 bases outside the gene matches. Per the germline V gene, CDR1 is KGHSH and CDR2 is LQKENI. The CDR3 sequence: CASSLAGGGYYEQYF. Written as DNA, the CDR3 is TGTGCCAGCTCACTAGCGGGAGGGGGATACTACGAGCAGTACTTC.

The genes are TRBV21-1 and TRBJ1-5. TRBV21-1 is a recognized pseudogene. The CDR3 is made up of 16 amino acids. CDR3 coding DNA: TGTGCCAGCAGCAAAGATGGGGAGGGAAGCAATCAGCCCCAGCATTTT. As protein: CASSKDGEGSNQPQHF.

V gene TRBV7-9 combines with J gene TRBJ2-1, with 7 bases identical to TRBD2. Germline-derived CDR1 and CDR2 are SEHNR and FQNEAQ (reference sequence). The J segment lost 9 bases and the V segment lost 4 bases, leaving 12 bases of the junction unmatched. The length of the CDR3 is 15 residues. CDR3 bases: TGTGCCAGCAGCTCGTTGCGCGGGAGCGTCAGTGAGCAGTTCTTC. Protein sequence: CASSSLRGSVSEQFF.

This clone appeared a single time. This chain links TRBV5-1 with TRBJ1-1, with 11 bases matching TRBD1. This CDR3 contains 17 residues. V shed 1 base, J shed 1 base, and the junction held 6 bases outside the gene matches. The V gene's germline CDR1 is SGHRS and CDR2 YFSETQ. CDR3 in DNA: TGCGCCAGCAGCTTGTTGGGACAGGGGGGAGGGAACACTGAAGCTTTCTTT. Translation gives CASSLLGQGGGNTEAFF.

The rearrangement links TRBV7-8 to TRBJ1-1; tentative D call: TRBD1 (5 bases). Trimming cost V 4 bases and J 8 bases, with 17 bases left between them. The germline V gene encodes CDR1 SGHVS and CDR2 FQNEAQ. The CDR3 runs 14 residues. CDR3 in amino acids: CASSSEGLTGEAFF. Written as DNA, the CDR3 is TGTGCCAGCAGCTCCGAGGGACTGACCGGGGAAGCTTTCTTT.

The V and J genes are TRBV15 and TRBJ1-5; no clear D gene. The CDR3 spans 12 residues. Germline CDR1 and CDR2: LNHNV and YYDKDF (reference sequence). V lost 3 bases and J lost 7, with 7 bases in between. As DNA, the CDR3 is TGTGCCACCAGCAGTATCGGCCAGCCCCAGCATTTT. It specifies CATSSIGQPQHF.

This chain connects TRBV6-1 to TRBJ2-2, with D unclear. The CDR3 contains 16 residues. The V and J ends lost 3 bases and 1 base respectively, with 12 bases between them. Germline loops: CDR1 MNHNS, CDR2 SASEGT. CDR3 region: CASSDLLRVNTGELFF. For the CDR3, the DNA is TGTGCCAGCAGTGACCTCTTACGGGTGAACACCGGGGAGCTGTTTTTT.

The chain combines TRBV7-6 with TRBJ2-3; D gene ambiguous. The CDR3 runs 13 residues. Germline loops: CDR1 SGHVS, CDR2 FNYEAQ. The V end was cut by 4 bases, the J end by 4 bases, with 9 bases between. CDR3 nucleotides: TGTGCCAGCAGCTCCTCTGGCCCAGATACGCAGTATTTT. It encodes CASSSSGPDTQYF.

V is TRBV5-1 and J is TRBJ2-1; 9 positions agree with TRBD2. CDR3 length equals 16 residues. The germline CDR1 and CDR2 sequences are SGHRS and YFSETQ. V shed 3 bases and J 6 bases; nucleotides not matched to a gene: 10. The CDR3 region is CASSSTSLAGGNEQFF. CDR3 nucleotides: TGCGCCAGCAGCTCCACATCACTAGCGGGTGGCAATGAGCAGTTCTTC.

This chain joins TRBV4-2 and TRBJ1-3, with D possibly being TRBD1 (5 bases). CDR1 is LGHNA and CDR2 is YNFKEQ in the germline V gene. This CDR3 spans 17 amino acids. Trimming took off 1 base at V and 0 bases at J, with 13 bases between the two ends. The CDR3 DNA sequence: TGTGCCAGCAGCCAAGGCGCTAGGGACCTCTCTGGAAACACCATATATTTT. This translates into CASSQGARDLSGNTIYF.

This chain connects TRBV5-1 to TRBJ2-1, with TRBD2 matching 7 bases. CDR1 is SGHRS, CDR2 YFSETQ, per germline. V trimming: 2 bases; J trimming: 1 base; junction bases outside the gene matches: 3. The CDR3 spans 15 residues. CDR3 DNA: TGCGCCAGCAGCTTAACTAGCGCTTCCTACAATGAGCAGTTCTTC. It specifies CASSLTSASYNEQFF.

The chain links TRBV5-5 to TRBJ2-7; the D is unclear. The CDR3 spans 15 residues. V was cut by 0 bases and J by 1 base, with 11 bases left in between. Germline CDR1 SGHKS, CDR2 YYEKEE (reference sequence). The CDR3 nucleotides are TGTGCCAGCAGCTTGGAGACGGGCCTATCCTACGAGCAGTACTTC. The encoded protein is CASSLETGLSYEQYF.

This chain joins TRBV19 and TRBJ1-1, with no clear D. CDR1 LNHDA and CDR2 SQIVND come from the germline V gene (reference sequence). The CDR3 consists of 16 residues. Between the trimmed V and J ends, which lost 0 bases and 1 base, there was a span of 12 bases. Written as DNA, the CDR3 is TGTGCCAGTAGTATAGATGTGGGCCGGCGGAACACTGAAGCTTTCTTT. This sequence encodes CASSIDVGRRNTEAFF.

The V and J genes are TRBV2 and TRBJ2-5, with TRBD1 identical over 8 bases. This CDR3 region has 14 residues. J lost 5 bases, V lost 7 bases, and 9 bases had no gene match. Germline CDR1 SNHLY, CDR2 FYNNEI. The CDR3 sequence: CASNGQGAGETQYF. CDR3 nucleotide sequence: TGTGCCAGCAATGGGCAGGGGGCTGGGGAGACCCAGTACTTC.

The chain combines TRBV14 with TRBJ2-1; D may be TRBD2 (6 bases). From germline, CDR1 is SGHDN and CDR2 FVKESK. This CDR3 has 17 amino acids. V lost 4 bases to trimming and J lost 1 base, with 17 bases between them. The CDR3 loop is CASSRHSGSLSYNEQFF. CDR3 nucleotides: TGTGCCAGCAGCCGACATAGCGGATCCCTGTCCTACAATGAGCAGTTCTTC.

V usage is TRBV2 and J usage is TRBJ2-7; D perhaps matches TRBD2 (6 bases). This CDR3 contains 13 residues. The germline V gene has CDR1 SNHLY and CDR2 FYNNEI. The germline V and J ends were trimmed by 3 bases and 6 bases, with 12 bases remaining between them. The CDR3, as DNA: TGTGCCAGCAGTGATTGGGGAGGATCCGAGCAGTACTTC. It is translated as CASSDWGGSEQYF.

The chain's CDR3 is CASSQGGLPEQYF. The CDR3 DNA reads TGTGCCAGCAGCCAAGGGGGACTCCCCGAGCAGTACTTC. The chain recombines TRBV7-2 with TRBJ2-7; D is possibly TRBD1 or TRBD2 (6 bases each). The germline gives CDR1 SGHTA, CDR2 FQGNSA. Trimming took off 5 bases at V and 6 bases at J, with 14 bases between the two ends. CDR3 length equals 13 residues. Full variable domain (rest looked up from reference TRBV7-2 and TRBJ2-7): GAGVSQSPSNKVTEKGKDVELRCDPISGHTALYWYRQSLGQGLEFLIYFQGNSAPDKSGLPSDRFSAERTGGSVSTLTIQRTQQEDSAVYLCASSQGGLPEQYFGPGTRLTVT.

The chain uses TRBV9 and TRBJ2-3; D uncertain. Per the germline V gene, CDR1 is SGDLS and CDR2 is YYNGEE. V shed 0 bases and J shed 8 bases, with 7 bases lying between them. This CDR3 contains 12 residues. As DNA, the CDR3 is TGTGCCAGCAGCGTAGATTGGGGTACGCAGTATTTT. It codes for CASSVDWGTQYF.